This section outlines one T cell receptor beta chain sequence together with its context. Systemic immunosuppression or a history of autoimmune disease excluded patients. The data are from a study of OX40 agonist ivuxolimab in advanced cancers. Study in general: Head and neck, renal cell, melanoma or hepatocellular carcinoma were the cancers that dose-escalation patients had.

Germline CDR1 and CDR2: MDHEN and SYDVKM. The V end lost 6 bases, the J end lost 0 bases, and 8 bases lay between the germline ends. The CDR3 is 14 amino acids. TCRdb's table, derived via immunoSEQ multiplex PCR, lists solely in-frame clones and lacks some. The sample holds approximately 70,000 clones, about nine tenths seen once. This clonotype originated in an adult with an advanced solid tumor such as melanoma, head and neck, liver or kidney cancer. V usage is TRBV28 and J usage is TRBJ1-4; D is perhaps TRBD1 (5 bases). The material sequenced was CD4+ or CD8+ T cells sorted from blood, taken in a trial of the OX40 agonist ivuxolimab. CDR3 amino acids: CASSTGPTNEKLFF. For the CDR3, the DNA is TGTGCCAGCAGCACAGGCCCAACTAATGAAAAACTGTTTTTT.